A single sample gave rise to the 15 T cell receptor beta chains below, sequenced in a study of beta chain features in type 1 diabetes. Reverse transcribing all isolated RNA meant expressed TCRB transcripts were sequenced. Repertoires were generated with immunoSEQ multiplex PCR, while TCRdb's copy carries only in-frame clones and drops some. The sample has over 40,000 clones, just over 50% seen once; the top ten hold approximately 2%. The sample taken for sequencing was Tregs from blood. The receptors derive from a woman between 18 and 29 years old in good health.

The CDR3 DNA reads as TGTGCCTGGAGTCCGGCTAACTATGGCTACACCTTC. Protein: CAWSPANYGYTF. The chain recombines TRBV30 with TRBJ1-2; the D is unclear. The length of the CDR3 is 12 residues. CDR1 is GTSNPN, CDR2 SVGIG, per germline (reference sequence). With 2 bases removed from V and 0 bases from J, the gap between germline ends came to 4 bases.

The CDR3 spells CASSYSKGTNYGYTF. The CDR3 region has the DNA TGTGCCAGCAGTTACTCGAAGGGGACTAACTATGGCTACACCTTC. This chain joins TRBV6-5 and TRBJ1-2; D possibly corresponds to TRBD1 (5 bases). The CDR3 spans 15 residues. Germline V gives CDR1 MNHEY, CDR2 SVGAGI. Trimming removed 0 bases at V and 0 bases at J, with 8 bases between.

The gene calls are TRBV10-3 and TRBJ1-5, with TRBD1 matching over 7 bases. With 6 bases clipped from V and 2 bases from J, the junction kept 4 bases outside the gene matches. This CDR3 is built from 14 residues. CDR1 and CDR2 (germline): ENHRY, SYGVKD. CDR3: CAIRGTEGNQPQHF. CDR3 bases: TGTGCCATCAGGGGGACAGAGGGCAATCAGCCCCAGCATTTT.

CDR3 loop: CASNRQGVTNEKLFF. In DNA form, the CDR3 reads TGTGCCAGCAACAGACAGGGGGTAACTAATGAAAAACTGTTTTTT. This chain links TRBV2 with TRBJ1-4; 9 bases match TRBD1. Looked up from germline, CDR1 is SNHLY and CDR2 is FYNNEI. The ends lost 7 bases at V and 1 base at J; junction bases unmatched: 4. CDR3 length: 15 residues.

This clone appeared a few times. This chain's CDR3 is CSVLGQGERGYTF. CDR3 sequence (DNA): TGCAGCGTTTTAGGACAGGGGGAACGTGGCTACACCTTC. The chain is built from TRBV29-1 and TRBJ1-2; 10 bases are a match to TRBD1. The CDR3 contains 13 residues. V trimming: 5 bases; J trimming: 7 bases; junction bases outside the gene matches: 7. Germline V gene sequence: CDR1 SQVTM, CDR2 ANQGSEA.

This clone has only a few counts. The V call is TRBV6-1, the J call TRBJ1-6, with a weak D call TRBD1 (6 bases). V shed 2 bases and J shed 5 bases, with 13 bases lying between them. This CDR3 contains 16 residues. The germline V gene encodes CDR1 MNHNS and CDR2 SASEGT. The CDR3 protein is CASSESGTRNNSPLHF. In DNA form, the CDR3 reads TGTGCCAGCAGTGAATCCGGGACACGTAATAATTCACCCCTCCACTTT.

The chain joins TRBV11-3 to TRBJ2-7; tentatively, D is TRBD2 (6 bases). V dropped 4 bases and J dropped 7 bases, with 14 bases sitting between them. The CDR3 sequence is 13 residues long. Looked up from germline, CDR1 is SGHNT and CDR2 is YENEEA. The CDR3 reads CASSSTPAGEQYF. The CDR3 DNA follows: TGTGCCAGCAGCTCAACGCCGGCGGGAGAGCAGTACTTC.

The genes are TRBV5-8 and TRBJ2-7, with 10 bases identical to TRBD2. Germline CDR1 and CDR2: SGHTS and YDEGEE. CDR3 length: 15 residues. J gave up 3 bases and V 0 bases, and 3 bases lay outside the gene matches. This chain's CDR3 is CASSLASGSFYEQYF. In nucleotides, the CDR3 is TGTGCCAGCAGCTTGGCTAGCGGGAGCTTCTACGAGCAGTACTTC. Complete variable domain (other parts from reference TRBV5-8 and TRBJ2-7): EAGVTQSPTHLIKTRGQQATLRCSPISGHTSVYWYQQALGLGLQFLLWYDEGEERNRGNFPPRFSGRQFPNYSSELNVNALELEDSALYLCASSLASGSFYEQYFGPGTRLTVT.

The CDR3 here is CASSAHRGVATASEQYF. Here the CDR3 DNA reads TGTGCCAGCAGCGCCCACAGGGGGGTGGCGACGGCTTCCGAGCAGTACTTC. This rearrangement joins TRBV9 to TRBJ2-7, with 8 bases identical to TRBD1. The CDR3 contains 17 residues. Germline CDR1 reads SGDLS; CDR2 reads YYNGEE. V trimming: 3 bases; J trimming: 6 bases; junction bases outside the gene matches: 17.

The chain employs TRBV29-1 and TRBJ1-2, with 9 bases fitting TRBD1. From germline, CDR1 is SQVTM and CDR2 ANQGSEA. V shed 4 bases and J 7 bases; nucleotides not matched to a gene: 10. CDR3 length equals 14 residues. The CDR3 sequence is CSVGAAQGAVGYTF. The DNA of the CDR3 is TGCAGCGTTGGAGCCGCACAGGGGGCTGTTGGCTACACCTTC.

The rearrangement links TRBV15 to TRBJ1-2; tentative D call: TRBD1 (6 bases). Per the germline V gene, CDR1 is LNHNV and CDR2 is YYDKDF (reference sequence). With 0 bases removed from V and 9 bases from J, the gap between germline ends came to 14 bases. The CDR3 spans 14 residues. The CDR3 nucleotides are TGTGCCACCAGCAGAGAATTGGGGGCGGACAGCTACACCTTC. Translated, it gives CATSRELGADSYTF.

CDR3 amino acids: CASSLERGIQYF. CDR3 nucleotides: TGTGCCAGCAGCTTAGAGAGAGGCATTCAGTACTTC. The gene calls are TRBV7-2 and TRBJ2-4, with unresolved D. The ends were cut back, 1 base at V and 9 bases at J, with 7 bases in the middle. The CDR3 has 12 residues. The germline CDR1 and CDR2 sequences are SGHTA and FQGNSA.

This clone has a handful of counts. The CDR3 nucleotides are TGTGCCAGTAGTCCCCAAAGTGAGTTTCCGGACAATGAGCAGTTCTTC. Translated: CASSPQSEFPDNEQFF. V is TRBV19 and J is TRBJ2-1; D is unclear. Deletions cut 5 bases from V and 5 bases from J, with 19 bases between. CDR1 LNHDA and CDR2 SQIVND come from the germline V gene (reference sequence). This CDR3 has 16 amino acids.

The rearrangement joins TRBV7-2 to TRBJ2-3; D possibly corresponds to TRBD2 (6 bases). Germline V gene lookup returns CDR1 SGHTA and CDR2 FQGNSA. V was trimmed by 4 bases and J by 2 bases, leaving 16 bases between them. This CDR3 is 16 amino acids long. CDR3 protein: CASSSRVAGSTDTQYF. The CDR3 DNA sequence: TGTGCCAGCAGCTCAAGAGTGGCGGGATCCACAGATACGCAGTATTTT.

This sequence joins TRBV27 and TRBJ2-2; 10 positions match TRBD2. The CDR3 sequence is 17 residues long. After removal of 0 bases from V and 6 bases from J, the junction contained 7 bases not matched to a gene. Looked up from germline, CDR1 is MNHEY and CDR2 is SMNVEV (reference sequence). Here the CDR3 reads CASSLSDLAGVAGELFF. As DNA, the CDR3 is TGTGCCAGCAGTTTATCGGATCTAGCGGGAGTCGCCGGGGAGCTGTTTTTT.